What follows are 20 T cell receptor beta chains derived from one specimen sequenced in a study of human T cells and chemical hapten exposure (dated by TCRdb to the early 2020s). Library creation used RACE. Sequencing relied on a NextSeq 500. TCRdb redid the processing of the public reads, applying fastp at Q25 and MiXCR, and retained in-frame beta chains. Rows with one shared CDR3 protein collapse into an entry with the most common genes and DNA. In all, the sample holds about 380,000 distinct CDR3 sequences, and approximately 5% of those were seen once. Under 3% of the sample lies in the top ten. The label giving this sample's time point can be read as: patch test 1, 2 weeks after DPC sensitization. The sample's treatment or condition label is to be understood as: therapeutic diphenylcyclopropenone sensitization with weekly scalp DPC. Sequenced material: whole blood, taken in connection with sensitization to the hapten diphenylcyclopropenone (DPC). The receptors were gathered from a woman in her forties or fifties with alopecia areata. Some clones in this sample may be carry-over from other donors' samples.

This clonotype was recorded a few times. This chain links TRBV5-1 with TRBJ1-1; D remains unclear. Looked up from germline, CDR1 is SGHRS and CDR2 is YFSETQ. The V end lost 0 bases, the J end lost 1 base, and 16 bases lay between the germline ends. The CDR3 has 17 amino acids. The CDR3 is CASSLGQGLNRNTEAFF. As DNA, the CDR3 is TGCGCCAGCAGCTTGGGCCAAGGTCTCAACAGGAACACTGAAGCTTTCTTT. The whole variable domain, remainder taken from reference TRBV5-1 and TRBJ1-1, is KAGVTQTPRYLIKTRGQQVTLSCSPISGHRSVSWYQQTPGQGLQFLFEYFSETQRNKGNFPGRFSGRQFSNSRSEMNVSTLELGDSALYLCASSLGQGLNRNTEAFFGQGTRLTVV.

With regard to this clonotype: This may stem from a read error, because a much larger clone lies one nucleotide away. The V gene is TRBV9, the J gene TRBJ1-5; perhaps TRBD1 as D (6 bases). Germline CDR1 is SGDLS and CDR2 is YYNGEE. This CDR3 region has 15 residues. V was clipped by 4 bases and J by 7 bases, with 18 bases between them. The CDR3 sequence: CASSRDGGAGQPQHF. DNA of the CDR3: TGTGCCAGCAGCCGCGATGGGGGGGCCGGACAGCCCCAGCATTTT.

The chain links TRBV12-3 or TRBV12-4 to TRBJ2-2; TRBD2 might be the D (5 bases). The CDR3 is made up of 16 amino acids. Trimming shortened V by 4 bases and J by 0 bases, and 12 bases separated the two germline ends. CDR3 region: CASSSRSGANTGELFF. Written as DNA, the CDR3 is TGTGCCAGCAGTTCCAGAAGCGGTGCGAACACCGGGGAGCTGTTTTTT.

The V and J genes are TRBV5-6 and TRBJ2-1; D might be TRBD2 (6 bases). The germline V gene encodes CDR1 SGHDT and CDR2 YYEEEE. V was shortened by 2 bases and J by 7 bases, with 7 bases between the two germline ends. This CDR3 is 12 amino acids long. CDR3 loop: CASSFLANEQFF. The CDR3 region has the DNA TGTGCCAGCAGCTTCCTAGCGAATGAGCAGTTCTTC. Filled out from reference TRBV5-6 and TRBJ2-1, the complete variable domain reads DAGVTQSPTHLIKTRGQQVTLRCSPKSGHDTVSWYQQALGQGPQFIFQYYEEEERQRGNFPDRFSGHQFPNYSSELNVNALLLGDSALYLCASSFLANEQFFGPGTRLTVL.

This clonotype was seen a handful of times. This chain uses TRBV12-3 or TRBV12-4 with TRBJ2-3, with D perhaps TRBD2 (6 bases). V gave up 10 bases and J gave up 4 bases, with 18 bases separating them. The CDR3 extends over 14 amino acids. The CDR3 here is CATVEGFSPDTQYF. The DNA for the CDR3 is TGTGCCACCGTGGAGGGGTTCTCTCCAGATACGCAGTATTTT.

The chain combines TRBV4-1 with TRBJ2-7, with 11 nucleotides matching TRBD2. Trimming cost V 4 bases and J 3 bases; bases outside gene matches: 5. This CDR3 contains 15 residues. Germline V gene data show CDR1 as MGHRA and CDR2 as YSYEKL. In nucleotides, the CDR3 is TGCGCCAGCAGCCGGGGGACTAGCGGAGACTACGAGCAGTACTTC. Residues: CASSRGTSGDYEQYF.

The chain joins TRBV5-1 to TRBJ2-7; TRBD2 agrees at 10 bases. CDR3 length: 15 amino acids. Trimming removed 4 bases from V and 6 bases from J; junction bases left unmatched: 10. Germline CDR1 and CDR2: SGHRS and YFSETQ. CDR3 sequence reads: CASSAPGTSVSEQYF. CDR3 in DNA: TGCGCCAGCAGCGCGCCAGGGACTAGCGTCTCCGAGCAGTACTTC.

In this sample, this clonotype turned up a few times. The V and J genes are TRBV30 and TRBJ2-7, with unresolved D. There are 13 residues in the CDR3. Germline CDR1 and CDR2: GTSNPN and SVGIG (reference sequence). Trimming left V 6 bases short and J 5 bases short, with 17 bases between. The DNA for the CDR3 is TGTGCCTGCCGGGTGATAGCTGCCCACGAGCAGTACTTC. It codes for CACRVIAAHEQYF. The whole variable domain, filled in from reference TRBV30 and TRBJ2-7, reads SQTIHQWPATLVQPVGSPLSLECTVEGTSNPNLYWYRQAAGRGLQLLFYSVGIGQISSEVPQNLSASRPQDRQFILSSKKLLLSDSGFYLCACRVIAAHEQYFGPGTRLTVT.

This clonotype was seen only a few times. The gene calls are TRBV29-1 and TRBJ2-3; D perhaps matches TRBD2 (6 bases). Trimming took off 1 base at V and 3 bases at J, with 20 bases between the two ends. This CDR3 has 17 residues. CDR1 is SQVTM and CDR2 is ANQGSEA in the germline V gene. This CDR3 reads CSVEGELRGRQTDTQYF. The CDR3 DNA reads TGCAGCGTTGAAGGCGAGTTGCGGGGACGTCAAACAGATACGCAGTATTTT.

The chain joins TRBV12-3 or TRBV12-4 to TRBJ1-6; D perhaps matches TRBD1 (5 bases). Trimming removed 5 bases from V and 9 bases from J, with 20 bases in between. The CDR3 sequence is 16 residues long. The CDR3, as DNA: TGTGCCAGCAGTGGACAACCCCGAACCATCGGTTCACCCCTCCACTTT. This codes for CASSGQPRTIGSPLHF.

This clonotype was observed a handful of times. In nucleotides, the CDR3 is TGTGCCACCAGCAGAGAACGGACCTATAATTCACCCCTCCACTTT. Protein: CATSRERTYNSPLHF. This rearrangement joins TRBV15 to TRBJ1-6, with no clear D. Trimming took off 0 bases at V and 2 bases at J, with 5 bases between the two ends. The length of the CDR3 is 15 residues. Germline V gene lookup returns CDR1 LNHNV and CDR2 YYDKDF (reference sequence).

This clonotype came up many times. The chain combines TRBV7-2 with TRBJ2-3; D ambiguous. There are 12 residues in the CDR3. Germline CDR1 and CDR2: SGHTA and FQGNSA. With 2 bases removed from V and 6 bases from J, the gap between germline ends came to 6 bases. This chain's CDR3 is CASSLHSDTQYF. CDR3 coding DNA: TGTGCCAGCAGCTTACATTCCGATACGCAGTATTTT.

This clonotype has just a few counts. The chain recombines TRBV12-3 or TRBV12-4 with TRBJ1-4; D uncertain. This CDR3 is built from 17 residues. V dropped 1 base and J dropped 4 bases, with 16 bases sitting between them. The CDR3 sequence is CASSLGLGNRGNEKLFF. The CDR3 DNA sequence: TGTGCCAGCAGTTTAGGGTTGGGAAATCGGGGTAATGAAAAACTGTTTTTT.

This clonotype has at least ten counts. For the CDR3, the DNA is TGTGCCAGCAGTCTAGGAGCGGGGGGGCCGTATGAGCAGTTCTTC. This translates into CASSLGAGGPYEQFF. The chain links TRBV12-3 or TRBV12-4 to TRBJ2-1, with TRBD2 matching over 10 bases. This CDR3 region has 15 residues. J lost 8 bases, V lost 5 bases, and 9 bases had no gene match.

This clonotype has only a few counts. Here the CDR3 reads CASSLSGTRGDTQYF. In nucleotides, the CDR3 is TGTGCCAGCAGCTTGAGTGGGACCAGGGGGGATACGCAGTATTTT. V gene TRBV5-5 combines with J gene TRBJ2-3, with 7 bases lining up with TRBD1. V was clipped by 1 base and J by 6 bases; unmatched bases: 8. The CDR3 extends over 15 amino acids. Germline V gene lookup returns CDR1 SGHKS and CDR2 YYEKEE (reference sequence). The full variable domain, rest sourced from reference TRBV5-5 and TRBJ2-3, is DAGVTQSPTHLIKTRGQQVTLRCSPISGHKSVSWYQQVLGQGPQFIFQYYEKEERGRGNFPDRFSARQFPNYSSELNVNALLLGDSALYLCASSLSGTRGDTQYFGPGTRLTVL.

At least ten counts were recorded for this clonotype. V is TRBV29-1 and J is TRBJ2-3, with TRBD2 matching over 12 bases. J was trimmed by 2 bases and V by 4 bases; bases with no gene match: 7. The CDR3 runs 16 residues. CDR1 is SQVTM, CDR2 ANQGSEA, per germline. CDR3 DNA: TGCAGCGTTGGGGGGCTAGCGGGAGGGGCCACAGATACGCAGTATTTT. Translated, it gives CSVGGLAGGATDTQYF.

This chain connects TRBV13 to TRBJ2-5; D not certain. This CDR3 is 16 amino acids long. V shed 0 bases and J shed 9 bases, with 20 bases lying between them. Per germline, CDR1 PRHDT and CDR2 FYEKMQ (reference sequence). For the CDR3, the DNA is TGTGCCAGCAGCTTAGGTGGGCCTGTGGGCGGTGGGTCCCAGTACTTC. Protein product: CASSLGGPVGGGSQYF.

This clonotype was found a few times. The chain carries TRBV14 and TRBJ2-7; D is unclear. With 4 bases removed from V and 2 bases from J, the gap between germline ends came to 12 bases. The CDR3 sequence is 14 residues long. CDR1 and CDR2 from the germline V gene are SGHDN and FVKESK. CDR3 residues: CASSPSLKPYEQYF. CDR3 nucleotide sequence: TGTGCCAGCAGCCCCTCATTGAAACCCTACGAGCAGTACTTC.

At least ten counts were recorded for this clonotype. The J gene is TRBJ2-1, the V gene TRBV5-1; TRBD2 matches at 13 bases. The germline V gene has CDR1 SGHRS and CDR2 YFSETQ. This CDR3 is built from 16 residues. Trimming at V came to 4 bases and at J to 3 bases, leaving 4 bases not matched to a gene. CDR3 sequence reads: CASSMGLAGLYNEQFF. The CDR3 DNA reads as TGCGCCAGCAGCATGGGACTAGCGGGACTCTACAATGAGCAGTTCTTC.

The chain uses TRBV27 and TRBJ1-1; D may be TRBD1 (5 bases). Trimming cost V 3 bases and J 0 bases, with 8 bases left between them. The CDR3 sequence is 14 residues long. The germline CDR1 and CDR2 sequences are MNHEY and SMNVEV (reference sequence). CDR3 DNA sequence: TGTGCCAGCAGTTTTGAGGGGTTGAACACTGAAGCTTTCTTT. Protein product: CASSFEGLNTEAFF.